The 27 T cell receptor beta chains given below trace back to one sample, sequenced in a study of cytomegalovirus exposure and HLA in healthy donors. Primers: 60 Vbeta forward and 13 Jbeta reverse. Clones were read by immunoSEQ multiplex PCR, and TCRdb kept only the in-frame ones, dropping some. The sample lists about 65,000 clones, roughly 78% occurring once. Sequencing used PBMCs. The receptors here all came from a woman aged 30 to 39 in good health and CMV-seronegative.

The chain recombines TRBV5-1 with TRBJ1-2; D call uncertain. With 4 bases removed from V and 3 bases from J, the gap between germline ends came to 13 bases. Germline V CDR1 and CDR2: SGHRS, YFSETQ. The CDR3 loop spans 14 amino acids. The CDR3 spells CASSRVDSHYGYTF. DNA of the CDR3: TGCGCCAGCAGCCGCGTGGACTCTCACTATGGCTACACCTTC. The full variable domain, rest sourced from reference TRBV5-1 and TRBJ1-2, is KAGVTQTPRYLIKTRGQQVTLSCSPISGHRSVSWYQQTPGQGLQFLFEYFSETQRNKGNFPGRFSGRQFSNSRSEMNVSTLELGDSALYLCASSRVDSHYGYTFGSGTRLTVV.

This rearrangement joins TRBV7-2 to TRBJ1-2; D may be TRBD1 (6 bases). V shed 1 base and J shed 7 bases, with 13 bases lying between them. The germline V gene has CDR1 SGHTA and CDR2 FQGNSA. The CDR3 is 14 residues long. CDR3 bases: TGTGCCAGCAGCTTAGAAGCACAGGGACGTGGCTACACCTTC. This sequence encodes CASSLEAQGRGYTF. Based on the CDR3 plus reference TRBV7-2 and TRBJ1-2, the full variable domain is GAGVSQSPSNKVTEKGKDVELRCDPISGHTALYWYRQSLGQGLEFLIYFQGNSAPDKSGLPSDRFSAERTGGSVSTLTIQRTQQEDSAVYLCASSLEAQGRGYTFGSGTRLTVV.

The genes are TRBV30 and TRBJ2-3; D unresolved. The CDR3 sequence is 12 residues long. Trimming took 2 bases from V and 4 from J, leaving 7 bases between them. Germline V gene lookup returns CDR1 GTSNPN and CDR2 SVGIG (reference sequence). This CDR3 is CAWSLGADTQYF. The CDR3 DNA sequence: TGTGCCTGGAGTTTGGGCGCAGATACGCAGTATTTT.

The chain couples TRBV10-2 to TRBJ2-7; D possibly corresponds to TRBD1 (5 bases). Germline V gives CDR1 WSHSY, CDR2 SAAADI. The CDR3 consists of 11 residues. Trimming left V 5 bases short and J 5 bases short, with 7 bases between. The CDR3: CASSPGNEQYF. DNA for the CDR3: TGCGCCAGCAGTCCAGGGAACGAGCAGTACTTC.

The chain links TRBV18 to TRBJ1-2, with 7 bases lining up with TRBD1. The CDR3 is made up of 16 amino acids. With V trimmed by 4 bases and J by 4 bases, 12 bases remained unmatched. Germline V gene sequence: CDR1 KGHSH, CDR2 LQKENI. The CDR3 coding sequence is TGTGCCAGCTCACTCAATCCGACAGGGCCTGGCTATGGCTACACCTTC. Protein: CASSLNPTGPGYGYTF.

The chain recombines TRBV9 with TRBJ1-1, with 8 bases aligning to TRBD1. The CDR3 totals 14 residues. The germline gives CDR1 SGDLS, CDR2 YYNGEE. J was trimmed by 5 bases and V by 6 bases; bases with no gene match: 9. The CDR3 sequence is CASTRAGGGTEAFF. The CDR3 DNA follows: TGTGCCAGCACTCGGGCAGGGGGCGGAACTGAAGCTTTCTTT.

This clone was counted a few times. The V gene is TRBV29-1, the J gene TRBJ2-7; 7 bases fit TRBD2. With 6 bases clipped from V and 10 bases from J, the junction kept 18 bases outside the gene matches. This CDR3 is 14 amino acids long. CDR1 and CDR2 (germline): SQVTM, ANQGSEA. The CDR3 DNA reads TGCAGCGTCAGCCCGGACGCTAGCGGCGGGGTACAGTACTTC. The encoded protein is CSVSPDASGGVQYF.

The CDR3 region has the DNA TGTGCCAGCAGGGAGGACCCTGTTTCTTCACCCCTCCACTTT. It codes for CASREDPVSSPLHF. The gene calls are TRBV6-1 and TRBJ1-6; no definite D call. V shed 6 bases and J shed 9 bases, with 15 bases lying between them. The CDR3 is made up of 14 amino acids. Per germline, CDR1 MNHNS and CDR2 SASEGT.

The chain couples TRBV28 to TRBJ1-2; no clear D. Germline V gene sequence: CDR1 MDHEN, CDR2 SYDVKM. V lost 1 base, J lost 7 bases, and 10 bases lay in between. This CDR3 has 13 residues. DNA of the CDR3: TGTGCCAGCAGTTTATCTAGTGGATTTGGCTACACCTTC. Residues: CASSLSSGFGYTF.

The chain employs TRBV29-1 and TRBJ1-1; unclear D gene. This CDR3 contains 12 residues. Germline V CDR1 and CDR2: SQVTM, ANQGSEA. The V gene lost 4 bases and the J gene lost 0 bases, with 6 bases spanning the gap. The CDR3 loop is CSVVRVNTEAFF. CDR3 nucleotide sequence: TGCAGCGTTGTGAGGGTGAACACTGAAGCTTTCTTT.

The rearrangement links TRBV6-5 to TRBJ2-1; 9 bases fit TRBD1. Germline CDR1 reads MNHEY; CDR2 reads SVGAGI. CDR3 length equals 15 residues. V dropped 2 bases and J dropped 6; count of bases not matched to a gene: 5. In nucleotides, the CDR3 is TGTGCCAGCAGTTACGCGGGACAGGGTCTCAATGAGCAGTTCTTC. It is translated as CASSYAGQGLNEQFF.

The chain couples TRBV4-1 to TRBJ2-7; possible D gene TRBD1, 6 bases. Germline V gene sequence: CDR1 MGHRA, CDR2 YSYEKL. V was shortened by 1 base and J by 0 bases, with 16 bases between the two germline ends. This CDR3 is built from 17 residues. CDR3 sequence (DNA): TGCGCCAGCAGCCAAGTTTGGGGGCCTAGCTACTCCTACGAGCAGTACTTC. Translating it yields CASSQVWGPSYSYEQYF.

This clone was seen just once. The chain recombines TRBV30 with TRBJ1-2, with D tentatively TRBD1 (6 bases). With 4 bases removed from V and 4 bases from J, the gap between germline ends came to 10 bases. This CDR3 contains 12 residues. Germline V gene data show CDR1 as GTSNPN and CDR2 as SVGIG (reference sequence). As DNA, the CDR3 is TGTGCCTGGAATCCAGGGGCCTATGGCTACACCTTC. It is translated as CAWNPGAYGYTF. Full variable domain (remainder filled in from reference TRBV30 and TRBJ1-2): SQTIHQWPATLVQPVGSPLSLECTVEGTSNPNLYWYRQAAGRGLQLLFYSVGIGQISSEVPQNLSASRPQDRQFILSSKKLLLSDSGFYLCAWNPGAYGYTFGSGTRLTVV.

J is TRBJ2-7 and V is TRBV7-2, with 11 bases identical to TRBD2. This CDR3 is 17 amino acids long. The V gene's germline CDR1 is SGHTA and CDR2 FQGNSA. Trimming took 2 bases from V and 2 from J; bases not matched to a gene: 8. The chain's CDR3 is CASSLRVAGGRTYEQYF. The CDR3 DNA reads TGTGCCAGCAGCTTAAGGGTAGCGGGAGGGCGAACCTACGAGCAGTACTTC.

This chain uses TRBV5-1 with TRBJ2-6; possibly TRBD1 for D (6 bases). CDR1 and CDR2 (germline): SGHRS, YFSETQ. The CDR3 contains 19 residues. The V end lost 5 bases, the J end lost 0 bases, and 21 bases lay between the germline ends. Here the CDR3 DNA reads TGCGCCAGCAGGTTGAGAGGACAGACCCAGAGCTCTGGGGCCAACGTCCTGACTTTC. Translation gives CASRLRGQTQSSGANVLTF.

The chain couples TRBV6-5 to TRBJ1-3; D is undetermined. Trimming pared 6 bases from V and 0 bases from J, leaving 6 bases between. Germline lookup yields CDR1 MNHEY and CDR2 SVGAGI. The CDR3 is made up of 13 amino acids. For the CDR3, the DNA is TGTGCCAGCAGGTCCTTCTCTGGAAACACCATATATTTT. This gives the protein CASRSFSGNTIYF.

The chain is built from TRBV18 and TRBJ2-7; 7 nucleotides match TRBD1. The CDR3 runs to 15 residues. Germline CDR1 reads KGHSH; CDR2 reads LQKENI. V shed 4 bases, J shed 5 bases, and the junction held 11 bases outside the gene matches. In DNA, the CDR3 is TGTGCCAGCTCACGGGAACAGGGGCTCCCGAACGAGCAGTACTTC. It yields the protein CASSREQGLPNEQYF.

This sequence joins TRBV14 and TRBJ2-7; D not certain. The CDR3 spans 15 residues. V was cut by 1 base and J by 7 bases, with 17 bases left in between. CDR1 is SGHDN and CDR2 is FVKESK in the germline V gene. For the CDR3, the DNA is TGTGCCAGCAGCCAAGGAATGGAACGGGTCTATGAGCAGTACTTC. Its translation: CASSQGMERVYEQYF.

The J gene is TRBJ1-1, the V gene TRBV28; D unresolved. Trimming took 7 bases from V and 1 from J, leaving 7 bases between them. The germline V gene encodes CDR1 MDHEN and CDR2 SYDVKM. The CDR3 contains 12 residues. In DNA form, the CDR3 reads TGTGCCAGCATTGAGGGGAACACTGAAGCTTTCTTT. Protein: CASIEGNTEAFF.

V is TRBV6-1 and J is TRBJ2-7, with D maybe TRBD2 (7 bases). Trimming took off 0 bases at V and 2 bases at J, with 23 bases between the two ends. From germline, CDR1 is MNHNS and CDR2 SASEGT. CDR3 size: 19 residues. This CDR3 is CASSEAGGSWETSPYEQYF. The CDR3 bases are TGTGCCAGCAGTGAAGCAGGGGGAAGTTGGGAGACTAGCCCCTACGAGCAGTACTTC.

This chain connects TRBV2 to TRBJ2-5, with TRBD1 matching 9 bases. CDR3 length equals 14 residues. Trimming cost V 2 bases and J 5 bases; bases outside gene matches: 3. Germline CDR1 SNHLY, CDR2 FYNNEI. As DNA, the CDR3 is TGTGCCAGCAGTGAACGACAGGGGGACGAGACCCAGTACTTC. It is translated as CASSERQGDETQYF.

The rearrangement uses TRBV5-1 and TRBJ2-5, with D possibly being TRBD2 (5 bases). V lost 4 bases and J lost 4, with 14 bases in between. This CDR3 region has 14 residues. The germline CDR1 and CDR2 sequences are SGHRS and YFSETQ. CDR3 DNA: TGCGCCAGCAGCCGCCCCGAGGGCACAGAGACCCAGTACTTC. It translates to CASSRPEGTETQYF.

DNA for the CDR3: TGTGCCTGGAGATGGACAGGGGTCGTTGAGACCCAGTACTTC. Protein: CAWRWTGVVETQYF. The chain couples TRBV30 to TRBJ2-5; TRBD1 aligns across 9 bases. Germline CDR1 reads GTSNPN; CDR2 reads SVGIG (reference sequence). The CDR3 runs 14 residues. Trimming cost V 3 bases and J 5 bases; bases outside gene matches: 7.

This chain uses TRBV14 with TRBJ2-5; D is possibly TRBD1 (6 bases). This CDR3 contains 16 residues. With 3 bases removed from V and 5 bases from J, the gap between germline ends came to 19 bases. Per the germline V gene, CDR1 is SGHDN and CDR2 is FVKESK. CDR3 coding DNA: TGTGCCAGCAGCCAGGACCCGGGCCCCACAGGGGAGACCCAGTACTTC. Residues: CASSQDPGPTGETQYF. The complete variable domain, with remaining parts taken from reference TRBV14 and TRBJ2-5, reads EAGVTQFPSHSVIEKGQTVTLRCDPISGHDNLYWYRRVMGKEIKFLLHFVKESKQDESGMPNNRFLAERTGGTYSTLKVQPAELEDSGVYFCASSQDPGPTGETQYFGPGTRLLVL.

The chain links TRBV10-1 to TRBJ1-1, with D perhaps matching TRBD1 (5 bases). The CDR3 runs to 13 residues. The V gene lost 5 bases and the J gene lost 1 base, with 8 bases spanning the gap. CDR1 and CDR2 from the germline V gene are WNHNN and SYGVQD (reference sequence). The CDR3 protein is CASSLQGNTEAFF. CDR3 bases: TGCGCCAGCAGTTTGCAGGGGAACACTGAAGCTTTCTTT.

The chain is built from TRBV28 and TRBJ1-1, with D unclear. Deletions cut 1 base from V and 1 base from J, with 4 bases between. The CDR3 length is 13 residues. The germline V gene encodes CDR1 MDHEN and CDR2 SYDVKM. CDR3 amino acids: CASSLLQNTEAFF. The CDR3, as DNA: TGTGCCAGCAGTTTATTACAGAACACTGAAGCTTTCTTT.

V gene TRBV6-4 combines with J gene TRBJ2-7; D is perhaps TRBD1 (6 bases). V lost 3 bases and J lost 5, with 17 bases in between. Germline CDR1 is MRHNA and CDR2 is SNTAGT. The CDR3 has 15 residues. CDR3 amino acids: CASSEGMKGVDEQYF. CDR3 bases: TGTGCCAGCAGTGAAGGGATGAAGGGGGTTGACGAGCAGTACTTC.